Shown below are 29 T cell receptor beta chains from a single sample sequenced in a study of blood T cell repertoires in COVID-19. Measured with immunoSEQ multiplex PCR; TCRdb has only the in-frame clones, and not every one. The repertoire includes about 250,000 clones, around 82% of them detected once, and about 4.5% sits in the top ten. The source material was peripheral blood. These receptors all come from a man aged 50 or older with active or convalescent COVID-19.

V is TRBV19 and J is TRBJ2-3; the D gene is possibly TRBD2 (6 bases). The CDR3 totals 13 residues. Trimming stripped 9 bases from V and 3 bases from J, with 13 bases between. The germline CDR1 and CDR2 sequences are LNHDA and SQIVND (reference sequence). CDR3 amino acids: CASHPGGTDTQYF. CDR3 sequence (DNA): TGTGCCAGCCACCCAGGAGGGACAGATACGCAGTATTTT.

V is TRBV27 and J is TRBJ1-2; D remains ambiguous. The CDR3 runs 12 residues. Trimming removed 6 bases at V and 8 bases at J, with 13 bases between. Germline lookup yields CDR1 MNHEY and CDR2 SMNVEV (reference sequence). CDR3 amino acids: CASSSGGVGYTF. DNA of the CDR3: TGTGCCAGCAGCTCGGGCGGGGTCGGCTACACCTTC.

CDR3 in amino acids: CASSRPAGSYADTQYF. The CDR3 nucleotides are TGTGCCAGCAGTCGCCCAGCCGGGTCTTACGCAGATACGCAGTATTTT. The V and J genes are TRBV6-2 or TRBV6-3 and TRBJ2-3; D is unclear. Germline assignment: CDR1 MNHEY and CDR2 SVGEGT. CDR3 length: 16 amino acids. Trimming left V 5 bases short and J 4 bases short, with 19 bases between.

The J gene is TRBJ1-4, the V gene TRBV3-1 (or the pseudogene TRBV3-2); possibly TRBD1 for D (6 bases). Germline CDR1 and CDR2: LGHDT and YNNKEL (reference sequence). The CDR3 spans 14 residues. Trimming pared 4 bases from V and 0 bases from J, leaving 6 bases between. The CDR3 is CASSPGATNEKLFF. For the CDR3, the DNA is TGTGCCAGCAGCCCAGGGGCAACTAATGAAAAACTGTTTTTT.

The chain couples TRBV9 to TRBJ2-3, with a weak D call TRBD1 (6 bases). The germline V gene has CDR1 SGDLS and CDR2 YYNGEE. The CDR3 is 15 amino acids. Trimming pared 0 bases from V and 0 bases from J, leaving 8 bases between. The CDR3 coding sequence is TGTGCCAGCAGCGTAGGGACAGTCAGCACAGATACGCAGTATTTT. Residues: CASSVGTVSTDTQYF.

As DNA, the CDR3 is TGTGCCACCAGCAGAGATCGTTCCTCGGCTAATGAAAAACTGTTTTTT. Amino acids: CATSRDRSSANEKLFF. V gene TRBV15 combines with J gene TRBJ1-4; D is unclear. CDR1 is LNHNV, CDR2 YYDKDF, per germline (reference sequence). The CDR3 consists of 16 residues. V lost 0 bases and J 3 bases, leaving 11 bases between the germline ends.

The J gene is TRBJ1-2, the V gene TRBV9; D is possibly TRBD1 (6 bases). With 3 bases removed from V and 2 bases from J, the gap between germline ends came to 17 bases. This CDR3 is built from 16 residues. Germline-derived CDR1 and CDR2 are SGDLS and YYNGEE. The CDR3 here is CASSEGEGSTNYGYTF. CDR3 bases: TGTGCCAGCAGCGAGGGGGAGGGCTCGACCAACTATGGCTACACCTTC.

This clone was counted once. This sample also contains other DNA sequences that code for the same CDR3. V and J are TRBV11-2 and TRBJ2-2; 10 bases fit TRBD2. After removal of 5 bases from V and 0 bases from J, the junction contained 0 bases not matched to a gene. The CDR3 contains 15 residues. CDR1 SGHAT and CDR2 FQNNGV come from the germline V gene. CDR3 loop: CASSLAGANTGELFF. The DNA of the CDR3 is TGTGCCAGCAGCCTAGCGGGGGCGAACACCGGGGAGCTGTTTTTT.

For the CDR3, the DNA is TGTGCCAGCAGCCCGTCCTTTAGCGAATCCTACGAGCAGTACTTC. Its protein is CASSPSFSESYEQYF. This chain connects TRBV14 to TRBJ2-7, with D maybe TRBD2 (5 bases). Trimming shortened V by 4 bases and J by 1 base, and 14 bases separated the two germline ends. The CDR3 sequence is 15 residues long. Looked up from germline, CDR1 is SGHDN and CDR2 is FVKESK.

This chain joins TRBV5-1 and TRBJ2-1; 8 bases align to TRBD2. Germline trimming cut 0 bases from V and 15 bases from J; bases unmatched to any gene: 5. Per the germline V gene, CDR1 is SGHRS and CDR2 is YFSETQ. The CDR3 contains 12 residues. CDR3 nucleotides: TGCGCCAGCAGCTTGGGCGGGGGGAACCCGTTCTTC. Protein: CASSLGGGNPFF.

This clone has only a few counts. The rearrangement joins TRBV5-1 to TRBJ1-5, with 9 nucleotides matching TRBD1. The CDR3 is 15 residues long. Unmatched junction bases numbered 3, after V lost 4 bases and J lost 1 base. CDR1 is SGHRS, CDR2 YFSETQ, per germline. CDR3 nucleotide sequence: TGCGCCAGCAGCACAGGGGGCTTGAGCAATCAGCCCCAGCATTTT. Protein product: CASSTGGLSNQPQHF.

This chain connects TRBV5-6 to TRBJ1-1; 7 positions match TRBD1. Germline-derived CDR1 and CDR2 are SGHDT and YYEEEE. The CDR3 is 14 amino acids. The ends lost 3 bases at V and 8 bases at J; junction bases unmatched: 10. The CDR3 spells CASSYRGWVWEAFF. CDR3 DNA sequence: TGTGCCAGCAGCTACAGGGGATGGGTCTGGGAAGCTTTCTTT.

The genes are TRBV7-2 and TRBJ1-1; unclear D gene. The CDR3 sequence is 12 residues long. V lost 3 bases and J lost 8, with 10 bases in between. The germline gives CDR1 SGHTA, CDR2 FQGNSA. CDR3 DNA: TGTGCCAGCAGCTTTAGTCTTCGAGAAGCTTTCTTT. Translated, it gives CASSFSLREAFF.

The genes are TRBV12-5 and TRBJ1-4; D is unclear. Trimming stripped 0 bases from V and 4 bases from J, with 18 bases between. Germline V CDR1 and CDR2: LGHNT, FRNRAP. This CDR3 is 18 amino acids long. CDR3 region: CASGLVRLGGTGNEKLFF. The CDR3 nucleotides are TGTGCTAGTGGTTTGGTAAGGCTCGGAGGTACGGGTAATGAAAAACTGTTTTTT.

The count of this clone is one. For the CDR3, the DNA is TGTGCCAGCAGTCCTGGGACAGGGGGGAATGAGCAGTTCTTC. The encoded protein is CASSPGTGGNEQFF. This rearrangement joins TRBV27 to TRBJ2-1; 11 bases line up with TRBD1. Germline CDR1 reads MNHEY; CDR2 reads SMNVEV (reference sequence). This CDR3 is 14 amino acids long. Trimming cost V 5 bases and J 7 bases; bases outside gene matches: 4.

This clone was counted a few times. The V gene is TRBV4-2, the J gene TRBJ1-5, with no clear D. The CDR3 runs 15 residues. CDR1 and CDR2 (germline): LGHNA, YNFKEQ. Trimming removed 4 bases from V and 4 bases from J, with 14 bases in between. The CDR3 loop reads CASSRTSGGNQPQHF. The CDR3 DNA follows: TGTGCCAGCAGCCGCACGAGTGGAGGAAATCAGCCCCAGCATTTT.

The CDR3 coding sequence is TGTGCCAGCAGCGCCGGGATTAATGAAAAACTGTTTTTT. Its translation: CASSAGINEKLFF. This chain connects TRBV2 to TRBJ1-4; no clear D. V was clipped by 6 bases and J by 4 bases, with 9 bases between them. The CDR3 is made up of 13 amino acids. Germline V gene lookup returns CDR1 SNHLY and CDR2 FYNNEI.

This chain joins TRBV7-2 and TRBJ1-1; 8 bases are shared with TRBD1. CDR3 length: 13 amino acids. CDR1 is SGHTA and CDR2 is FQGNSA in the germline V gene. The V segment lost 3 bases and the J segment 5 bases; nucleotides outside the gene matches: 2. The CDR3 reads CASSLNRGTEAFF. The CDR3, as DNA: TGTGCCAGCAGCTTGAACAGGGGGACTGAAGCTTTCTTT. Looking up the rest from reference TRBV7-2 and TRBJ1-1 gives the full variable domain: GAGVSQSPSNKVTEKGKDVELRCDPISGHTALYWYRQSLGQGLEFLIYFQGNSAPDKSGLPSDRFSAERTGGSVSTLTIQRTQQEDSAVYLCASSLNRGTEAFFGQGTRLTVV.

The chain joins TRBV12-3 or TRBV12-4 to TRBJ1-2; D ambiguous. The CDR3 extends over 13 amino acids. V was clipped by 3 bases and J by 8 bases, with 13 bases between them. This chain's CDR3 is CASSLDRGGGYTF. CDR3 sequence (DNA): TGTGCCAGCAGTTTGGATCGCGGAGGGGGCTACACCTTC.

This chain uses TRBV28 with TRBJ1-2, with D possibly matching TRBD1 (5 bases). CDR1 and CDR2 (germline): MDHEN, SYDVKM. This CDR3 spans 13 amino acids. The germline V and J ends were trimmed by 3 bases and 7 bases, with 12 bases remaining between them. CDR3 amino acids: CASSLEGLGGYTF. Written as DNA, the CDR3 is TGTGCCAGCAGTTTGGAGGGGCTTGGTGGCTACACCTTC.

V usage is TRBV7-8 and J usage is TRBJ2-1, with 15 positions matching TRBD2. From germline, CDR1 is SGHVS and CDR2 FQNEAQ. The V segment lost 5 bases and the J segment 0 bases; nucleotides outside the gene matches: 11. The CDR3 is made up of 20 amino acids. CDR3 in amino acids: CASSRTWTSGGVISYNEQFF. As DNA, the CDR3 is TGTGCCAGCAGCCGTACATGGACTAGCGGGGGGGTTATCTCCTACAATGAGCAGTTCTTC.

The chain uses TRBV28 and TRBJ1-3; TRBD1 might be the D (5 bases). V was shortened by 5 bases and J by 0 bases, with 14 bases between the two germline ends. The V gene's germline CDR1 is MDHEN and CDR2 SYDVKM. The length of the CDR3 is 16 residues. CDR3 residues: CASSQGLTDSGNTIYF. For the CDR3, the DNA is TGTGCCAGCAGTCAGGGCCTAACCGACTCTGGAAACACCATATATTTT.

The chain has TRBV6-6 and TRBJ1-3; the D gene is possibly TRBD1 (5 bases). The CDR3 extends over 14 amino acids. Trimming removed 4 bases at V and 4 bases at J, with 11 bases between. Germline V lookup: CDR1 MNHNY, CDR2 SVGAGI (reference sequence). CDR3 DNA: TGTGCCAGCAGTTCGGCGGGGCCAGGAAACACCATATATTTT. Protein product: CASSSAGPGNTIYF.

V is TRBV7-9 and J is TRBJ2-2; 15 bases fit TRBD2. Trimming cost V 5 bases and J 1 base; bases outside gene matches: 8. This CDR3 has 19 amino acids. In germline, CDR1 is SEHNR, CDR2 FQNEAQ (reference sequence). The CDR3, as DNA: TGTGCCAGCAGCCCCATGGGACTAGCGGGGGGACGGAACACCGGGGAGCTGTTTTTT. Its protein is CASSPMGLAGGRNTGELFF.

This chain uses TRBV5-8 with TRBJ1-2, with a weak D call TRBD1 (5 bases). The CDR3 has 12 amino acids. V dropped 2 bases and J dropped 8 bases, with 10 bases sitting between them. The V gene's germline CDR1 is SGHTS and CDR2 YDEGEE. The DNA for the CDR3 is TGTGCCAGCAGCTTCAGGGTAGGAGGCTACACCTTC. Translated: CASSFRVGGYTF.

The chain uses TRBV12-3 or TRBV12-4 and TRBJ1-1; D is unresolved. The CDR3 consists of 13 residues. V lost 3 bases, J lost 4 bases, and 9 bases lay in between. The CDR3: CASSFTQSTEAFF. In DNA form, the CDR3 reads TGTGCCAGCAGTTTTACCCAGTCCACTGAAGCTTTCTTT.

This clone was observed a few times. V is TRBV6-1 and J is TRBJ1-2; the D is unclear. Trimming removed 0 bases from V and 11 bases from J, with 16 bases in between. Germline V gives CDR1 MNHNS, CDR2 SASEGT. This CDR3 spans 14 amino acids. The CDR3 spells CASSEAPGRAAYTF. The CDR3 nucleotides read TGTGCCAGCAGTGAAGCCCCCGGGAGGGCGGCATACACCTTC.

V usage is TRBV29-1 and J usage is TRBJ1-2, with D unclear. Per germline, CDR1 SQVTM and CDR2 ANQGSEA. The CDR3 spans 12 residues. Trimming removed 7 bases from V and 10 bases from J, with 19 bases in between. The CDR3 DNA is TGCAGCGCCCTTGGTAGTTATGGAGACTACACCTTC. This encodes CSALGSYGDYTF.

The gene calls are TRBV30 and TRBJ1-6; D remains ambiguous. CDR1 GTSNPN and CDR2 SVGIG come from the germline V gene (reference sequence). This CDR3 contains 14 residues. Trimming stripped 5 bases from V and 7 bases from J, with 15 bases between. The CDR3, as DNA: TGTGCCTGGGGCGGGGTGACGGGGAATTCACCCCTCCACTTT. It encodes CAWGGVTGNSPLHF.